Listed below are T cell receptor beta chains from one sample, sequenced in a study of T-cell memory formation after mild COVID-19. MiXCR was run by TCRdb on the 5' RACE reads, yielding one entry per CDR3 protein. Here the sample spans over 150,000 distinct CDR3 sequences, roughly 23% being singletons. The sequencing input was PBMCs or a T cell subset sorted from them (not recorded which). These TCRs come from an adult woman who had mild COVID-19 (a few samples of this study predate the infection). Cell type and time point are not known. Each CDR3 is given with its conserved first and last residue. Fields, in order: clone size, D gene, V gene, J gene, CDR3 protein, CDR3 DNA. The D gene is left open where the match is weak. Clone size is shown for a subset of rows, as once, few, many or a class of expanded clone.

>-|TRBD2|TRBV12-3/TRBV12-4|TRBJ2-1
CASSWGSGAMDEQFF
TGTGCCAGCAGCTGGGGTAGCGGGGCGATGGATGAGCAGTTCTTC
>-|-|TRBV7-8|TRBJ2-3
CASSRAMLQGKDTQYF
TGTGCCAGCAGCCGTGCGATGCTGCAGGGAAAAGATACGCAGTATTTT
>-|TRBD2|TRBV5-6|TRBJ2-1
CASSLGIGSGNEQFF
TGTGCCAGCAGCTTAGGGATTGGTAGCGGGAATGAGCAGTTCTTC
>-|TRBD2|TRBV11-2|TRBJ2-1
CASSLGGGGSDEQFF
TGTGCCAGCAGCTTAGGGGGGGGAGGTTCGGATGAGCAGTTCTTC
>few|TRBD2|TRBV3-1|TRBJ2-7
CASSHTGLTDEQYF
TGTGCCAGCAGCCACACGGGACTAACAGACGAGCAGTACTTC
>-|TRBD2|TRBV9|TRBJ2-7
CASSLRGDYEQYF
TGTGCCAGCAGCCTCCGGGGGGACTACGAGCAGTACTTC
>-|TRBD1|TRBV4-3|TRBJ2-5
CASSQEVRTGRQETQYF
TGCGCCAGCAGCCAAGAGGTTAGGACAGGGAGGCAAGAGACCCAGTACTTC
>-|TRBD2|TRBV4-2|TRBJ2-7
CASSQDSAGSYEQYF
TGTGCCAGCAGCCAGGACTCAGCGGGAAGCTACGAGCAGTACTTC
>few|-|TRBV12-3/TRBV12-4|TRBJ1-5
CASSFYREEQPQHF
TGTGCCAGCAGTTTTTACAGGGAGGAACAGCCCCAGCATTTT
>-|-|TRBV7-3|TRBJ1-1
CASRPRRPNTEAFF
TGTGCCAGCAGGCCCCGGAGACCGAACACTGAAGCTTTCTTT
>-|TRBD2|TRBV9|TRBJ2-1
CASSIGLAESNEQFF
TGTGCCAGCAGCATCGGACTAGCGGAATCCAATGAGCAGTTCTTC
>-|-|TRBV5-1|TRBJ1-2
CASSLQDGYYGYTF
TGCGCCAGCAGCTTGCAGGACGGGTACTATGGCTACACCTTC
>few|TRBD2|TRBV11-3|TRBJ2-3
CASSPRTSGIDTQYF
TGTGCCAGCAGCCCGCGGACTAGCGGGATAGATACGCAGTATTTT
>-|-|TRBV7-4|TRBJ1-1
CASRKWGDGYAEAFF
TGTGCCAGCAGAAAATGGGGGGATGGTTACGCTGAAGCTTTCTTT
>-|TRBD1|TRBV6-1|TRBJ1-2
CASSAGQESFYGYTF
TGTGCCAGCAGTGCAGGACAGGAGAGTTTCTATGGCTACACCTTC
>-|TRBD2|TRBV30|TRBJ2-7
CAWSVIAGAPTVYEQYF
TGTGCCTGGAGTGTAATAGCGGGGGCCCCCACTGTCTACGAGCAGTACTTC
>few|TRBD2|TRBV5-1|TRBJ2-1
CASSLGLAGEIVGDEQFF
TGCGCCAGCAGCCTCGGGCTAGCGGGAGAAATTGTTGGAGATGAGCAGTTCTTC
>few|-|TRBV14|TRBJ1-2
CASSPEAGAYGYTF
TGTGCCAGCAGCCCCGAGGCGGGGGCCTATGGCTACACCTTC
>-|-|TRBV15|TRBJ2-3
CATRAGTTDTQYF
TGTGCCACCAGAGCCGGGACGACAGATACGCAGTATTTT
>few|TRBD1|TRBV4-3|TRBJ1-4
CASSQAGTEEKLFF
TGCGCCAGCAGCCAAGCTGGGACAGAAGAAAAACTGTTTTTT
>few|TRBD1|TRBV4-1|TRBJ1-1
CASSQLFGDSPDTEAFF
TGCGCCAGCAGCCAGCTATTCGGGGACAGTCCGGACACTGAAGCTTTCTTT
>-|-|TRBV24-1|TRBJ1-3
CATSDSREHGNTIYF
TGTGCCACCAGTGATTCCCGGGAGCACGGAAACACCATATATTTT
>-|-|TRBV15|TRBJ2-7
CATSRAATIEQYF
TGTGCCACCAGCAGAGCGGCAACCATCGAGCAGTACTTC
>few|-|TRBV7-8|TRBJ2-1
CASSAFSGNEQFF
TGTGCCAGCAGCGCTTTTTCAGGGAATGAGCAGTTCTTC
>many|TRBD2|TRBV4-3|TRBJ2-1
CASSQERGLAGVEQFF
TGCGCCAGCAGCCAAGAACGGGGACTAGCGGGAGTTGAGCAGTTCTTC
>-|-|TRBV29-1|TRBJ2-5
CSVEVPMLEETQYF
TGCAGCGTTGAAGTCCCCATGCTAGAAGAGACCCAGTACTTC
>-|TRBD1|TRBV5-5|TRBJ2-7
CASSPRQGGYYEQYF
TGTGCCAGCAGCCCCCGACAGGGGGGATACTACGAGCAGTACTTC
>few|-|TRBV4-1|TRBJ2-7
CASSQVAAPESYEQYF
TGCGCCAGCAGCCAAGTTGCAGCTCCCGAGTCCTACGAGCAGTACTTC
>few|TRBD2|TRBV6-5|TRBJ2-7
CASSYGAGVPYEQYF
TGTGCCAGCAGTTACGGGGCGGGAGTGCCGTACGAGCAGTACTTC
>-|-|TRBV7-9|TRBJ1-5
CASSEGSSSNQPQHF
TGTGCCAGCAGCGAAGGATCAAGTAGCAATCAGCCCCAGCATTTT
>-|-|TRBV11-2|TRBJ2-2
CASSLDRAANTGELFF
TGTGCCAGCAGCTTAGACAGGGCGGCGAACACCGGGGAGCTGTTTTTT
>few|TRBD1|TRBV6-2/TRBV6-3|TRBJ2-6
CASSPGQGSGANVLTF
TGTGCCAGCAGCCCGGGACAGGGGTCCGGGGCCAACGTCCTGACTTTC
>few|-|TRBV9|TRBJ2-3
CASSVATGGGSTDTQYF
TGTGCCAGCAGCGTAGCTACCGGGGGCGGTAGCACAGATACGCAGTATTTT
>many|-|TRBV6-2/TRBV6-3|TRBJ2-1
CASSHNLEQFF
TGTGCCAGCAGTCACAACCTTGAGCAGTTCTTC
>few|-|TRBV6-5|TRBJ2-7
CASSPWDGTYEQYF
TGTGCCAGCAGTCCTTGGGACGGAACCTACGAGCAGTACTTC